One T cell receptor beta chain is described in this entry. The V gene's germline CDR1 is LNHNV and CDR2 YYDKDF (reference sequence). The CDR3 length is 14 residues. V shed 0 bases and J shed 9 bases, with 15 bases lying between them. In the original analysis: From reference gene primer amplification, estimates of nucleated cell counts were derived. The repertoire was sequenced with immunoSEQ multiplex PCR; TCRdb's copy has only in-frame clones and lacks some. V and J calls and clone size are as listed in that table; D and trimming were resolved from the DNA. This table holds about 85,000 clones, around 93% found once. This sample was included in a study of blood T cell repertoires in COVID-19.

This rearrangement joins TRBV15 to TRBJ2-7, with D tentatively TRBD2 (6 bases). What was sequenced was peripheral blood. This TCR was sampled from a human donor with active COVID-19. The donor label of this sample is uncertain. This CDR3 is CATSRDLSGDSQYF. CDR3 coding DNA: TGTGCCACCAGCAGAGATCTAAGTGGGGACTCGCAGTACTTC.